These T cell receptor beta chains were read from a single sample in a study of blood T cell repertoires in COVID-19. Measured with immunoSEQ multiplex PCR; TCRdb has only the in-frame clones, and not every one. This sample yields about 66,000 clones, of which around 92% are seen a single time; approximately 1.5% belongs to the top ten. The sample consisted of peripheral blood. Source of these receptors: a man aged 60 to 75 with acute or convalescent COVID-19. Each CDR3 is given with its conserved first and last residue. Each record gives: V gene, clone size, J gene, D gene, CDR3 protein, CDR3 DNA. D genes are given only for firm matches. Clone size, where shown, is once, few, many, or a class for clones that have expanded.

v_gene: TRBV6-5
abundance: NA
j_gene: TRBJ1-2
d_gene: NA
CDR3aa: CASSYSSQGNYGYTF
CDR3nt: TGTGCCAGCAGTTACTCGAGCCAGGGTAACTATGGCTACACCTTC

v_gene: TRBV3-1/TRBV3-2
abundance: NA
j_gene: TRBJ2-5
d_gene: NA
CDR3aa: CASSQATGQRETQYF
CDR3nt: TGTGCCAGCAGCCAAGCGACAGGACAGAGAGAGACCCAGTACTTC

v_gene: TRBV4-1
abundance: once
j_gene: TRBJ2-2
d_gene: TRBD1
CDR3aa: CASSQRQGTNTGELFF
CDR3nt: TGCGCCAGCAGCCAACGACAGGGGACAAACACCGGGGAGCTGTTTTTT

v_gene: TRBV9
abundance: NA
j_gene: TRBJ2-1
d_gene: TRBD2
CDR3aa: CASSWGGDRSYNEQFF
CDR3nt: TGTGCCAGCAGCTGGGGAGGGGATCGCTCCTACAATGAGCAGTTCTTC

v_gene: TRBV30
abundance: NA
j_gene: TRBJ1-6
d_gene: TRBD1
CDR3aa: CAWSGGRQGRLSNSPLHF
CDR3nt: TGTGCCTGGAGTGGGGGCAGACAGGGGCGACTGTCAAATTCACCCCTCCACTTT

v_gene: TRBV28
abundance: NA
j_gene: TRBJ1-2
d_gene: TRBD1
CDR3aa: CASSSEATGSYGYTF
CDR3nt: TGTGCCAGCAGTTCTGAAGCGACAGGGTCGTATGGCTACACCTTC

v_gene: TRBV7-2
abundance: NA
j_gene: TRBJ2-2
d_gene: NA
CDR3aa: CATSIGRNGELFF
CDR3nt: TGTGCCACCTCGATCGGGAGAAACGGGGAGCTGTTTTTT

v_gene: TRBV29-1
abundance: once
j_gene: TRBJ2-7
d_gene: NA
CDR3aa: CSVSQGGSYEQYF
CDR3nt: TGCAGCGTTTCTCAGGGAGGAAGTTACGAGCAGTACTTC

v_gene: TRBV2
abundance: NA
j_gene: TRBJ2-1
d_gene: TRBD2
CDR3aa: CASSVNSGGVNEQFF
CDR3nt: TGTGCCAGCAGTGTAAATAGCGGGGGGGTGAATGAGCAGTTCTTC

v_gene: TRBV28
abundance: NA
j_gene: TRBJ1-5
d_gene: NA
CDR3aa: CASFTPGNQPQHF
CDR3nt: TGTGCCAGCTTCACCCCGGGCAATCAGCCCCAGCATTTT

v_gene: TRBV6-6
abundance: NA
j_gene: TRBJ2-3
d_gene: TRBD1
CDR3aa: CASSSDRGYTDTQYF
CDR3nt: TGTGCCAGCAGTTCGGACAGGGGGTACACAGATACGCAGTATTTT

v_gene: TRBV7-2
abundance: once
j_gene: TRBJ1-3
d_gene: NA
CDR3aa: CASSPRTIESSGNTIYF
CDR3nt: TGTGCCAGCAGCCCCCGAACGATAGAGAGCTCTGGAAACACCATATATTTT

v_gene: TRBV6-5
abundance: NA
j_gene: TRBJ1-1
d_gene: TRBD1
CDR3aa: CASSRQGARTEAFF
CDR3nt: TGTGCCAGCAGCCGACAGGGGGCGAGGACTGAAGCTTTCTTT

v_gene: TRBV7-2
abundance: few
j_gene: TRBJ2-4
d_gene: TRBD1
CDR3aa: CASSLGGTGNIQYF
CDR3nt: TGTGCCAGCAGCTTAGGCGGGACAGGGAACATTCAGTACTTC

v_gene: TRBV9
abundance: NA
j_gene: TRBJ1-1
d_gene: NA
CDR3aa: CASSVSGYVTVTEAFF
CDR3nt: TGTGCCAGCAGCGTGTCAGGGTATGTCACGGTCACTGAAGCTTTCTTT

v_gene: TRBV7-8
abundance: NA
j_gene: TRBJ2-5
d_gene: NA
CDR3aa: CASSRVGGKETQYF
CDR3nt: TGTGCCAGCAGCCGAGTGGGAGGAAAAGAGACCCAGTACTTC

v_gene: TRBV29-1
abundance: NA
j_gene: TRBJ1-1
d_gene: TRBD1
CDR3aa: CSVQGTTEAFF
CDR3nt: TGCAGCGTACAGGGGACCACTGAAGCTTTCTTT

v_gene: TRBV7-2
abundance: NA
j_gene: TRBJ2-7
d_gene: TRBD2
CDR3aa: CASSPSGFFSYEQYF
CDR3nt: TGTGCCAGCAGCCCTAGCGGGTTCTTCTCCTACGAGCAGTACTTC

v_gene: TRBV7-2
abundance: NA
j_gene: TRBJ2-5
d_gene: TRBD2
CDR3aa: CASSITSGGGETQYF
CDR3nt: TGTGCCAGCAGCATCACTAGCGGGGGAGGGGAGACCCAGTACTTC

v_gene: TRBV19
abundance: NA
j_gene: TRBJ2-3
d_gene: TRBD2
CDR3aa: CASSLRGSGGSTDTQYF
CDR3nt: TGTGCCAGTAGTCTAAGGGGGAGCGGGGGGAGCACAGATACGCAGTATTTT

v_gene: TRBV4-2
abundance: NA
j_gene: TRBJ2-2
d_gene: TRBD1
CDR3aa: CASSTGQGTTGELFF
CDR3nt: TGTGCCAGCAGCACTGGACAGGGGACTACCGGGGAGCTGTTTTTT

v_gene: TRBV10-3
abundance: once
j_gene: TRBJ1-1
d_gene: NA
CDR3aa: CALREREGTEAFF
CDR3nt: TGTGCCCTCCGAGAGAGGGAGGGCACTGAAGCTTTCTTT

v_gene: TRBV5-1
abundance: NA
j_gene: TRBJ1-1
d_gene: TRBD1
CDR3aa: CASSPGGNRALTEAFF
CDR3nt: TGCGCCAGCAGCCCAGGGGGTAACAGAGCTCTCACTGAAGCTTTCTTT

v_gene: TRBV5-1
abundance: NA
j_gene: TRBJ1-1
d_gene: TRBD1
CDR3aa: CASSSGTVRTEAFF
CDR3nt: TGCGCCAGCAGCTCCGGGACAGTGAGGACTGAAGCTTTCTTT

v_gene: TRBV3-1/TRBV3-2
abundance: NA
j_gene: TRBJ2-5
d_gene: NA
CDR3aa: CASTSTVIQETQYF
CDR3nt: TGTGCCAGCACCTCTACAGTAATCCAAGAGACCCAGTACTTC

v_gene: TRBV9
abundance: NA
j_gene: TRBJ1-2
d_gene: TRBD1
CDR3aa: CASSVLSTGGYGYTF
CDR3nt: TGTGCCAGCAGCGTCCTTTCGACAGGGGGCTATGGCTACACCTTC

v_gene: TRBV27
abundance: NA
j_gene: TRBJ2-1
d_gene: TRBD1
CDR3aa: CASSLFRDRSKSGEQFF
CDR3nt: TGTGCCAGCAGTTTATTTCGGGACAGGTCTAAGTCGGGGGAGCAGTTCTTC

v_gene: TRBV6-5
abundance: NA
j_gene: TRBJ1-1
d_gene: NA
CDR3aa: CASRDRMNTEAFF
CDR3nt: TGTGCCAGCAGGGACAGAATGAACACTGAAGCTTTCTTT

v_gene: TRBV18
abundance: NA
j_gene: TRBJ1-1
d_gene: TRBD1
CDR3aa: CASSKQGAVKNTEAFF
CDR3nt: TGTGCCAGCTCGAAACAGGGGGCTGTCAAAAACACTGAAGCTTTCTTT

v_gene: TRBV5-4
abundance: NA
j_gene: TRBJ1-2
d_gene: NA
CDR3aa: CASSLAGSDGYTF
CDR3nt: TGTGCCAGCAGCTTGGCCGGGAGTGACGGCTACACCTTC

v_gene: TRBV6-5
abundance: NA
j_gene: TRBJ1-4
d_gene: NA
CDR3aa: CASSSGPGGGEKLFF
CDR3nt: TGTGCCAGCAGTAGCGGGCCTGGTGGTGGTGAAAAACTGTTTTTT

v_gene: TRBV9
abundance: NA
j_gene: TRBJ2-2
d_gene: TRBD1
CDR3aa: CASSVAQGATGELFF
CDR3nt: TGTGCCAGCAGCGTAGCCCAGGGGGCCACCGGGGAGCTGTTTTTT

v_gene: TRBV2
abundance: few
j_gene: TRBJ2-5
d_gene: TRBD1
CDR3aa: CASSVGQGRETQYF
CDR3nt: TGTGCCAGCAGTGTGGGACAGGGGAGAGAGACCCAGTACTTC

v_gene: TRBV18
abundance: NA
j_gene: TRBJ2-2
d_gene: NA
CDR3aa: CASSPLMADGELFF
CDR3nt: TGTGCCAGCTCACCACTGATGGCCGACGGGGAGCTGTTTTTT

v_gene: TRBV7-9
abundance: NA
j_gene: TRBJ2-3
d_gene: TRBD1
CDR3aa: CASSSNLGQTYTDTQYF
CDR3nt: TGTGCCAGCAGCTCGAACCTGGGACAGACTTACACAGATACGCAGTATTTT

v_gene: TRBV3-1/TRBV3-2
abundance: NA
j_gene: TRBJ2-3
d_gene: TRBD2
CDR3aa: CASSRARAGVSTDTQYF
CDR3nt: TGTGCCAGCAGCCGAGCCAGAGCGGGGGTGAGCACAGATACGCAGTATTTT

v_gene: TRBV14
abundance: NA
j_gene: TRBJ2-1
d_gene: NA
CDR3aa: CASSQDFWAASSYNEQFF
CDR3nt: TGTGCCAGCAGCCAAGATTTCTGGGCCGCCAGCTCCTACAATGAGCAGTTCTTC

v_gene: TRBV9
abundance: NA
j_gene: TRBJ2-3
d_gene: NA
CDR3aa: CASSPPGEETDTQYF
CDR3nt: TGTGCCAGCAGCCCCCCGGGGGAGGAGACAGATACGCAGTATTTT

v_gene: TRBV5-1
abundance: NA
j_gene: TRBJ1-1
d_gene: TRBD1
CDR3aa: CASRDRAGGRNTEAFF
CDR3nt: TGCGCCAGCAGGGATAGAGCAGGGGGCAGGAACACTGAAGCTTTCTTT

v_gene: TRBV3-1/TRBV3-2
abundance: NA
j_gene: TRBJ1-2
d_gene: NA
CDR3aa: CASSLGMGALLGYTF
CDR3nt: TGTGCCAGCAGCCTTGGGATGGGGGCACTGCTTGGCTACACCTTC

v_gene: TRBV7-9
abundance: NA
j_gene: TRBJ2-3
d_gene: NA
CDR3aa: CASSSSGDTQYF
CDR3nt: TGTGCCAGCAGCTCGTCAGGTGATACGCAGTATTTT

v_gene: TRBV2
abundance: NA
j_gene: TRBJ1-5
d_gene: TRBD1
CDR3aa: CASTRTTGASNQPQHF
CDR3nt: TGTGCCAGCACTCGAACGACAGGGGCCAGCAATCAGCCCCAGCATTTT

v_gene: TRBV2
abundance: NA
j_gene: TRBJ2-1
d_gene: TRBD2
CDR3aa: CASSEGWLAGSYNEQFF
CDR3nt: TGTGCCAGCAGTGAAGGGTGGCTAGCGGGGTCCTACAATGAGCAGTTCTTC

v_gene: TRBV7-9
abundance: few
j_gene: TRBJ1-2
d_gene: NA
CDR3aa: CASSLAGGYGYTF
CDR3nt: TGTGCCAGCAGCTTAGCTGGGGGGTATGGCTACACCTTC

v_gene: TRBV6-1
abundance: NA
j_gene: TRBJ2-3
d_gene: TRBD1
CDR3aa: CASSEGQGPTDTQYF
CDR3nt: TGTGCCAGCAGTGAAGGACAGGGCCCCACAGATACGCAGTATTTT

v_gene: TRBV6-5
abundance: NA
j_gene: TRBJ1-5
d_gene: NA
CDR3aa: CASSYSTAGTQPQHF
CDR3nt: TGTGCCAGCAGTTATTCGACGGCGGGGACGCAGCCCCAGCATTTT

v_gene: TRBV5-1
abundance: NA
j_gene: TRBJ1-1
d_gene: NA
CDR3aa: CASSLVAGAEAFF
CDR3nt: TGCGCCAGCAGCTTGGTGGCAGGGGCTGAAGCTTTCTTT

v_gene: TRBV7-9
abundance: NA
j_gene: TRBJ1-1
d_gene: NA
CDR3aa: CASSIGGNTEAFF
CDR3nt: TGTGCCAGCAGTATCGGTGGGAACACTGAAGCTTTCTTT

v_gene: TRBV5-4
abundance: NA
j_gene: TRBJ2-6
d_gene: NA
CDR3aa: CASSFLSSSGANVLTF
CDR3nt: TGTGCCAGCAGCTTTCTGTCGAGCTCTGGGGCCAACGTCCTGACTTTC

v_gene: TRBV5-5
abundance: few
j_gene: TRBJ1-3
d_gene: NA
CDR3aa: CASSATDSRNTIYF
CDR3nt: TGTGCCAGCAGCGCGACAGATTCGCGAAACACCATATATTTT

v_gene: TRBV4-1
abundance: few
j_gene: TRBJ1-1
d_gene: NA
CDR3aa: CASSQVQENTEAFF
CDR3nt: TGCGCCAGCAGCCAAGTCCAGGAGAACACTGAAGCTTTCTTT

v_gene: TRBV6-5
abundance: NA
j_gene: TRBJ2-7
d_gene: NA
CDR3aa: CASSYSNSLVEQYF
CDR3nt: TGTGCCAGCAGTTACTCGAATAGCCTCGTCGAGCAGTACTTC